The 2 T cell receptor beta chains presented below share a single source sample, sequenced in a study of cytomegalovirus exposure and HLA in healthy donors. The method was immunoSEQ multiplex PCR; TCRdb's version includes in-frame clones alone and lacks a portion of them. Here the sample spans about 120,000 clones, 86% being singletons. The sequenced sample was PBMCs. The source of these receptors is a man between 18 and 29 years old in good health and CMV-seronegative.

This clone was seen more than once but under ten times. The chain uses TRBV6-4 and TRBJ1-2; D possibly corresponds to TRBD1 (5 bases). This CDR3 is 13 amino acids long. Trimming stripped 2 bases from V and 8 bases from J, with 12 bases between. Looked up from germline, CDR1 is MRHNA and CDR2 is SNTAGT. The CDR3 nucleotides read TGTGCCAGCAGTGACGAAGGGACTTACGGCTACACCTTC. Translation gives CASSDEGTYGYTF.

The chain links TRBV29-1 to TRBJ2-3, with TRBD2 identical over 12 bases. The CDR3 is made up of 17 amino acids. Germline trimming cut 0 bases from V and 0 bases from J; bases unmatched to any gene: 4. Germline V CDR1 and CDR2: SQVTM, ANQGSEA. The CDR3 loop reads CSVEDMGTSGSTDTQYF. Here the CDR3 DNA reads TGCAGCGTTGAAGATATGGGGACTAGCGGGAGCACAGATACGCAGTATTTT.